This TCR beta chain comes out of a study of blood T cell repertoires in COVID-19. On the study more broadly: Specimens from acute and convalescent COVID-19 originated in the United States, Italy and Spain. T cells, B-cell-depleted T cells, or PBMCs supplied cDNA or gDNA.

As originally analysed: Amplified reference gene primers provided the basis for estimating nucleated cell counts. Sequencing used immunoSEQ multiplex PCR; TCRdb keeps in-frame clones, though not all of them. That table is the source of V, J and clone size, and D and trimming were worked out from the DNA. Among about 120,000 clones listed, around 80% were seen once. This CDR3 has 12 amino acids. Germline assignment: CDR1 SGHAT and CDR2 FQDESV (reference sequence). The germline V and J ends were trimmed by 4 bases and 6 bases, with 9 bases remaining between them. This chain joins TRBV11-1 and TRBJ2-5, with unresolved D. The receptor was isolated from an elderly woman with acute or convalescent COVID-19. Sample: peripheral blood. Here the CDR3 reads CASSSNAKTQYF. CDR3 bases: TGTGCCAGCAGCTCCAACGCTAAGACCCAGTACTTC.